This passage covers 11 T cell receptor beta chains from one sample sequenced in a study of shared clonotypes between healthy human individuals. Measured with immunoSEQ multiplex PCR; TCRdb has only the in-frame clones, and not every one. This repertoire shows 400,000 or so clones, 96% found once; its top ten account for around 0.3%. What was sequenced was memory CD8+ T cells sorted from blood. Noted subset: CD45RO+ cells pooled with CCR7-negative TemRA cells. All receptors come from a man aged 25-45 years in good health.

The V and J genes are TRBV27 and TRBJ1-1, with a tentative D call TRBD1 (5 bases). This CDR3 is 14 amino acids long. V was pared by 2 bases and J by 4 bases, with 11 bases between. Looked up from germline, CDR1 is MNHEY and CDR2 is SMNVEV (reference sequence). Here the CDR3 reads CASSLMGDGTEAFF. The CDR3, as DNA: TGTGCCAGCAGTTTAATGGGGGACGGCACTGAAGCTTTCTTT.

The chain combines TRBV4-1 with TRBJ2-7; 10 bases match TRBD1. J gave up 0 bases and V 0 bases, and 5 bases lay outside the gene matches. CDR3 size: 17 residues. Germline V lookup: CDR1 MGHRA, CDR2 YSYEKL. CDR3 residues: CASSQDPTGGSSYEQYF. The CDR3 DNA sequence: TGCGCCAGCAGCCAAGATCCGACAGGGGGCAGCTCCTACGAGCAGTACTTC.

This chain connects TRBV28 to TRBJ2-7; 7 positions agree with TRBD1. V lost 7 bases to trimming and J lost 0 bases; unmatched junction nucleotides: 6. Germline-derived CDR1 and CDR2 are MDHEN and SYDVKM. This CDR3 contains 14 residues. CDR3: CASISGTDSYEQYF. The CDR3, as DNA: TGTGCCAGCATCTCCGGGACAGACTCCTACGAGCAGTACTTC.

V is TRBV30 and J is TRBJ2-7; D may be TRBD2 (6 bases). This CDR3 is 13 amino acids long. Trimming took 4 bases from V and 3 from J, leaving 13 bases between them. CDR1 GTSNPN and CDR2 SVGIG come from the germline V gene (reference sequence). CDR3 DNA: TGTGCCTGGACACCCCCAGCGGGCTACGAGCAGTACTTC. The encoded protein is CAWTPPAGYEQYF. Looking up the rest from reference TRBV30 and TRBJ2-7 gives the full variable domain: SQTIHQWPATLVQPVGSPLSLECTVEGTSNPNLYWYRQAAGRGLQLLFYSVGIGQISSEVPQNLSASRPQDRQFILSSKKLLLSDSGFYLCAWTPPAGYEQYFGPGTRLTVT.

This clone was observed a few times. The chain is built from TRBV2 and TRBJ2-3; 8 bases are a match to TRBD2. This CDR3 is 14 amino acids long. Germline assignment: CDR1 SNHLY and CDR2 FYNNEI. V was clipped by 2 bases and J by 4 bases; unmatched bases: 2. CDR3 loop: CASSEPGGPDTQYF. CDR3 sequence (DNA): TGTGCCAGCAGTGAACCGGGAGGGCCAGATACGCAGTATTTT.

Concerning this clone itself: Other nucleotide sequences in the sample specify the same CDR3. The chain has TRBV28 and TRBJ2-5, with D perhaps TRBD1 (5 bases). Germline V gene lookup returns CDR1 MDHEN and CDR2 SYDVKM. V was trimmed by 6 bases and J by 3 bases, leaving 8 bases between them. This CDR3 region has 12 residues. The CDR3 loop is CASSQGKETQYF. CDR3 in DNA: TGTGCCAGCAGCCAGGGAAAAGAGACCCAGTACTTC. The full variable domain, in which reference TRBV28 and TRBJ2-5 provide the parts outside the CDR3, is DVKVTQSSRYLVKRTGEKVFLECVQDMDHENMFWYRQDPGLGLRLIYFSYDVKMKEKGDIPEGYSVSREKKERFSLILESASTNQTSMYLCASSQGKETQYFGPGTRLLVL.

The chain links TRBV27 to TRBJ2-3, with 11 bases lining up with TRBD1. V was pared by 3 bases and J by 2 bases, with 4 bases of the junction left unmatched. This CDR3 comprises 16 residues. Per the germline V gene, CDR1 is MNHEY and CDR2 is SMNVEV (reference sequence). This CDR3 is CASSLKGQGVTDTQYF. DNA for the CDR3: TGTGCCAGCAGTTTGAAGGGACAGGGGGTCACAGATACGCAGTATTTT.

The rearrangement uses TRBV27 and TRBJ1-5, with D possibly being TRBD1 (5 bases). This CDR3 comprises 14 residues. In germline, CDR1 is MNHEY, CDR2 SMNVEV (reference sequence). V lost 3 bases and J 3 bases, leaving 9 bases between the germline ends. The CDR3 spells CASSFQGFNQPQHF. The CDR3 coding sequence is TGTGCCAGCAGTTTTCAGGGATTCAATCAGCCCCAGCATTTT.

The rearrangement links TRBV28 to TRBJ2-1; 8 nucleotides match TRBD2. The junction had 14 bases not matched to a gene; V was cut back by 5 bases and J by 5 bases. The germline V gene has CDR1 MDHEN and CDR2 SYDVKM. The CDR3 is 17 residues long. This CDR3 reads CASSPLAISGVNNEQFF. The CDR3 DNA reads as TGTGCCAGCAGTCCCTTAGCGATTAGCGGGGTCAACAATGAGCAGTTCTTC.

The table lists this clone with a count of one. The chain joins TRBV19 to TRBJ2-3; no reliable D call. Germline-derived CDR1 and CDR2 are LNHDA and SQIVND (reference sequence). The CDR3 is 14 amino acids. The V gene lost 6 bases and the J gene lost 1 base, with 11 bases spanning the gap. CDR3 in amino acids: CASSLPGGTDTQYF. The CDR3 nucleotides read TGTGCCAGTAGCTTGCCTGGGGGCACAGATACGCAGTATTTT. Full variable domain (remainder filled in from reference TRBV19 and TRBJ2-3): DGGITQSPKYLFRKEGQNVTLSCEQNLNHDAMYWYRQDPGQGLRLIYYSQIVNDFQKGDIAEGYSVSREKKESFPLTVTSAQKNPTAFYLCASSLPGGTDTQYFGPGTRLTVL.

The chain's CDR3 is CASSAQDYSTVQYF. In DNA, the CDR3 is TGTGCCAGCAGTGCACAGGATTACTCTACGGTGCAGTACTTC. V and J are TRBV6-1 and TRBJ2-7; TRBD1 might be the D (5 bases). Trimming pared 4 bases from V and 9 bases from J, leaving 19 bases between. The CDR3 extends over 14 amino acids. Germline V gene lookup returns CDR1 MNHNS and CDR2 SASEGT.